A single sample gave rise to the 7 T cell receptor beta chains below, sequenced in a study of T-cell reconstitution after alpha-beta-depleted transplantation in children. This sample's TCRbeta library carried unique molecular identifier barcodes. TCRdb used MiXCR to reprocess the PCR reads, holding one entry per CDR3 protein. Among about 580,000 distinct CDR3 sequences, 20% to 25% were seen once, and the ten largest hold around an eighth. Sequencing was performed on PBMCs, mostly from graft donor cells, taken 360 days after TCRalphabeta/CD19-depleted stem cell transplant. The origin of the receptors is a boy under two years old who had a stem cell transplant for acute myeloid leukemia, so the T cells may come from the graft donor.

This clonotype was seen a handful of times. The V and J genes are TRBV12-3 or TRBV12-4 and TRBJ2-2, with 10 bases lining up with TRBD2. This CDR3 contains 14 residues. The V and J ends lost 7 bases and 6 bases, in that order; junction bases with no gene match: 5. CDR3 nucleotides: TGTGCCAGCACCCTAGCGGGAGAAGCCGGGGAGCTGTTTTTT. Translated: CASTLAGEAGELFF.

The rearrangement uses TRBV20-1 and TRBJ2-5, with 14 nucleotides matching TRBD2. The germline V gene encodes CDR1 DFQATT and CDR2 SNEGSKA (reference sequence). This CDR3 has 14 amino acids. V lost 6 bases and J lost 5; bases outside the gene matches: 5. The CDR3 reads CSALTSGGVETQYF. The CDR3 bases are TGCAGTGCCTTGACTAGCGGGGGGGTTGAGACCCAGTACTTC.

This clonotype was detected ten times or more. The chain employs TRBV7-8 and TRBJ2-5; 7 nucleotides line up with TRBD1. Germline V lookup: CDR1 SGHVS, CDR2 FQNEAQ. CDR3 length: 11 residues. With V trimmed by 2 bases and J by 9 bases, 0 bases remained unmatched. The CDR3 nucleotides read TGTGCCAGCAGCTTAACAGGGGCCCAGTACTTC. It is translated as CASSLTGAQYF.

This sequence joins TRBV29-1 and TRBJ1-2; D gene ambiguous. Germline V gene sequence: CDR1 SQVTM, CDR2 ANQGSEA. CDR3 length equals 14 residues. With 3 bases removed from V and 3 bases from J, the gap between germline ends came to 14 bases. The DNA for the CDR3 is TGCAGCGTTGAGGGAGACTTTCTCCACTATGGCTACACCTTC. This sequence encodes CSVEGDFLHYGYTF.

This clonotype was counted only a few times. The rearrangement joins TRBV18 to TRBJ2-3, with 11 bases fitting TRBD2. The J segment lost 1 base and the V segment lost 0 bases, leaving 0 bases of the junction unmatched. There are 16 residues in the CDR3. The germline V gene has CDR1 KGHSH and CDR2 LQKENI. This CDR3 reads CASSPPTSGGTDTQYF. The CDR3 coding sequence is TGTGCCAGCTCACCACCGACTAGCGGGGGCACAGATACGCAGTATTTT.

The chain couples TRBV2 to TRBJ2-5; no definite D call. Germline loops: CDR1 SNHLY, CDR2 FYNNEI. The CDR3 spans 12 residues. Trimming cost V 4 bases and J 3 bases, with 6 bases left between them. The CDR3 region is CASSAHEETQYF. The CDR3 DNA reads TGTGCCAGCAGTGCCCACGAAGAGACCCAGTACTTC.

There are many counts of this clonotype. This chain links TRBV3-1 with TRBJ2-3, with D possibly TRBD1 on 6 matching bases. The germline CDR1 and CDR2 sequences are LGHDT and YNNKEL (reference sequence). The CDR3 runs to 15 residues. V gave up 4 bases and J gave up 0 bases, with 11 bases separating them. The CDR3 DNA is TGTGCCAGCAGCCCGGACAGTTTAAGCACAGATACGCAGTATTTT. It is translated as CASSPDSLSTDTQYF.